Listed below are T cell receptor beta chains from one sample, sequenced in a study of T cells in Graves' hyperthyroidism and ophthalmopathy. MiXCR was run by TCRdb on the multiplex PCR reads, yielding one entry per CDR3 protein. The sample includes nearly 600,000 distinct CDR3 sequences, roughly 14% of them seen just once. The sample consisted of blood. The origin of the receptors is a woman in her thirties with Graves' hyperthyroidism that later progressed to Graves' ophthalmopathy. Both conserved end residues are part of each CDR3. A D gene is named only where the DNA matches it firmly. Size is stated for part of the rows, as once, few or many counts, or as a class when the clone is expanded.

>many|TRBJ2-1|TRBV7-3|TRBD2
TGTGCCAGCAGCTGGCTAGCGGGAGGGGTAAATGAGCAGTTCTTC
CASSWLAGGVNEQFF
>few|TRBJ1-2|TRBV19|-
TGTGCCAGTAGTCCTGGGGCAGGGAGTGGCTACACCTTC
CASSPGAGSGYTF
>few|TRBJ1-5|TRBV7-2|-
TGTGCCAGCAGCTTAGGGGGGCTCCGGCCCCAGCATTTT
CASSLGGLRPQHF
>few|TRBJ1-4|TRBV19|-
TGTGCCAGTAGTATGAACCAGGGGAATGAAAAACTGTTTTTT
CASSMNQGNEKLFF
>few|TRBJ2-1|TRBV7-9|-
TGTGCCAGCAGCCCCTCCAGGGGAGCGGGCGATGAGCAGTTCTTC
CASSPSRGAGDEQFF
>few|TRBJ2-7|TRBV7-8|TRBD1
TGTGCCAGCACCCCAGGGGGCCAGTACGAGCAGTACTTC
CASTPGGQYEQYF
>many|TRBJ1-6|TRBV6-2/TRBV6-3|-
TGTGCCAGCAGTGAAAGACAGGCTGTCCAAAGCTCCTATAATTCACCCCTCCACTTT
CASSERQAVQSSYNSPLHF
>many|TRBJ1-1|TRBV12-5|-
TGTGCTAGTGGTTTATCATCCATGAACACTGAAGCTTTCTTT
CASGLSSMNTEAFF
>many|TRBJ2-5|TRBV7-2|-
TGTGCCAGCAGCTCTTTATCGGAGACCCAGTACTTC
CASSSLSETQYF
>many|TRBJ2-5|TRBV29-1|-
TGCAGCGTTTTTAGTAAGGAGACCCAGTACTTC
CSVFSKETQYF
>many|TRBJ1-1|TRBV7-3|-
TGTGCCAGCAGCTTAATCGGGGGTTCGGGTACTGAAGCTTTCTTT
CASSLIGGSGTEAFF
>many|TRBJ2-5|TRBV3-1|TRBD1
TGTGCCAGCAGCCAAGGGACAGGCCTAGAGACCCAGTACTTC
CASSQGTGLETQYF
>many|TRBJ2-7|TRBV9|-
TGTGCCAGCAGCGTACCCGGGCTCGAGGACTACGAGCAGTACTTC
CASSVPGLEDYEQYF
>many|TRBJ2-7|TRBV6-2/TRBV6-3|-
TGTGCCAGCACGGACAGAAGCTCCTACGAGCAGTACTTC
CASTDRSSYEQYF
>many|TRBJ2-7|TRBV12-3/TRBV12-4|-
TGTGCCAGCACCTATCGATCCTACGAGCAGTACTTC
CASTYRSYEQYF
>many|TRBJ2-5|TRBV7-2|-
TGTGCCAGCAGCTTAGATGCGGGGCAAGAGACCCAGTACTTC
CASSLDAGQETQYF
>many|TRBJ1-5|TRBV3-1|-
TGTGCCAGCAGCCAAGAAGGATCGGGCAGTCAGCCCCAGCATTTT
CASSQEGSGSQPQHF
>-|TRBJ2-3|TRBV7-2|-
TGTGCCAGCAGCTTATCAGGGGTGAGAGATACGCAGTATTTT
CASSLSGVRDTQYF
>few|TRBJ1-6|TRBV6-1|-
TGTGCCAGCAGTGAAGGCTGGAGCTCCTATAATTCACCCCTCCACTTT
CASSEGWSSYNSPLHF
>many|TRBJ2-1|TRBV28|TRBD2
TGTGCCAGCAGTTCCCGACTAGCGGGAGGCCCCAATGAGCAGTTCTTC
CASSSRLAGGPNEQFF
>many|TRBJ2-4|TRBV20-1|TRBD2
TGCAGTGCTAGAGGTTCTAGCGGGAGGGCCGGGGAAAACATTCAGTACTTC
CSARGSSGRAGENIQYF
>many|TRBJ2-1|TRBV12-3/TRBV12-4|-
TGTGCCAGCACCCAGGGCAGTGAGCAGTTCTTC
CASTQGSEQFF
>many|TRBJ1-6|TRBV19|-
TGTGCCAGTAGTATGGTAGGGGTGGGTAATTCACCCCTCCACTTT
CASSMVGVGNSPLHF
>few|TRBJ2-2|TRBV5-5|TRBD1
TGTGCCAGCAGCTCAACTCTTGGGGGACAGGGGGCCGGGGAGCTGTTTTTT
CASSSTLGGQGAGELFF